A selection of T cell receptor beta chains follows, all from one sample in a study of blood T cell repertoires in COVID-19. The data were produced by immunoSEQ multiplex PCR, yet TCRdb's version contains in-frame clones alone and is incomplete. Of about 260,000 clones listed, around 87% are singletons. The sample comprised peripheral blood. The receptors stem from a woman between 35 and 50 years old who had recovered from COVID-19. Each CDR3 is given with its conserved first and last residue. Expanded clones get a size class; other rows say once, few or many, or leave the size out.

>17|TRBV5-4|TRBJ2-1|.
CASSSGRYRASYNEQFF
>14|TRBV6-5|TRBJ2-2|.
CASRTNRVSGELFF
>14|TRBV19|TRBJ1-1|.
CASSPSGGDTEAFF
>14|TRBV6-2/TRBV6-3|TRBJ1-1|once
CASSYGRGRTEAFF
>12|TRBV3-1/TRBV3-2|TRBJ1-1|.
CASSQDRAEAFF
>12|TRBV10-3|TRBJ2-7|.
CAITQGHHEQYF
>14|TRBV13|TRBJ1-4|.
CASSLGRRGEKLFF
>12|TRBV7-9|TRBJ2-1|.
CASSPLHNEQFF
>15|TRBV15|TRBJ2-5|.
CATSRLAGLQETQYF
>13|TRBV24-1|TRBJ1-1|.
CATSDGDDTEAFF
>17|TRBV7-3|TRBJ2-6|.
CASSLTGGLTGANVLTF
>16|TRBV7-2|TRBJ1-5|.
CASSSPTVVYNQPQHF
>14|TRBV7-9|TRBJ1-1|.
CASSRGQGEDEAFF
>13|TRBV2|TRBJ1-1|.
CASSSIPNTEAFF
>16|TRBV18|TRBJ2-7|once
CASSPNPGQGLGEQYF
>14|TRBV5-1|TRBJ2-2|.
CASSLGTGTGELFF
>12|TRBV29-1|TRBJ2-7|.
CSVAEGGAAQYF
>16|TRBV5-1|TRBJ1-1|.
CASSLSQGGLNTEAFF
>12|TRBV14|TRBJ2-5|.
CASSQGVETQYF
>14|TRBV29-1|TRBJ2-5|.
CSVAADRARETQYF
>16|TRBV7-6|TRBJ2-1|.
CASSSHPGTGANEQFF
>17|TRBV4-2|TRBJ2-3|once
CASSQDPQRGATDTQYF
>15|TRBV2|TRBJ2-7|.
CANSPTRGLPYEQYF
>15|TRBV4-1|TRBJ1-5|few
CASSQQADSNQPQHF
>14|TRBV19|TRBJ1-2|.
CASTRRRANYGYTF
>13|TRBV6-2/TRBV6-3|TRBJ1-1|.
CASSNRFYTEAFF
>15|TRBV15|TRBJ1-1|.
CATSRGLLGNTEAFF
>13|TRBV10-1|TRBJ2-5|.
CASSLTTPGIAYF
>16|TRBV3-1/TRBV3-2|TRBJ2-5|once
CASSQVLAAYRETQYF
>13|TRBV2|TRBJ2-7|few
CASSETGEGEQYF
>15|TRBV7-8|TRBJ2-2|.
CASSIDNPNTGELFF
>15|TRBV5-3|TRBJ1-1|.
CARSLSNRGNTEAFF
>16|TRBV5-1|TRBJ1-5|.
CASSLDGTPSNQPQHF
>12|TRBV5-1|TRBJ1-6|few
CASRTGNSPLHF
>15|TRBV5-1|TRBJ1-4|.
CASSLVGTMREKLFF
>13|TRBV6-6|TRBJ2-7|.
CASHPFGGSEQYF
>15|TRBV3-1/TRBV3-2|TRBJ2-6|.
CASTLGISGANVLTF
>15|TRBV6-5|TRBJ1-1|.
CASSYSGQGRSEAFF
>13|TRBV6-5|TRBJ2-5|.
CASRAEGAETQYF
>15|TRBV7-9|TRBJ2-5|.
CASSPRSGGQETQYF
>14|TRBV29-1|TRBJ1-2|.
CSVDLGLDNYGYTF
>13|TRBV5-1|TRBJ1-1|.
CASSRGTATEAFF
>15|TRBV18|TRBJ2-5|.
CASSPPGLPKETQYF
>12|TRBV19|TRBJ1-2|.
CASSMTEDGYTF
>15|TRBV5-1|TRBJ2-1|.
CASSLSSGYYNEQFF
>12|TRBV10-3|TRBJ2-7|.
CAISDTNYEQYF
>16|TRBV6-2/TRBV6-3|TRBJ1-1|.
CASSYDSRYMNTEAFF
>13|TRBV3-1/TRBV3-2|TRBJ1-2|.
CASSRTDPDGYTF
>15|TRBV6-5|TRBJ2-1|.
CASSRGGTGDNEQFF
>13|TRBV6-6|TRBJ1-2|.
CASSYSQGDGYTF
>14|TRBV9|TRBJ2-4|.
CASSDLRGGNIQYF
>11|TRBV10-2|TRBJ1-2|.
CASIRGGGYTF
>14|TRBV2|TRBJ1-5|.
CASSAQGRGQPQHF